This TCR beta chain was retrieved from a study of T cells in Graves' hyperthyroidism and ophthalmopathy. Trimming removed 11 bases from V and 0 bases from J, with 13 bases in between. The CDR3 loop spans 14 amino acids. The investigators amplified TCR beta CDR3 regions from RNA transcripts. First-round RT-PCR targeting the TCR CDR3 was performed with the HTBI primer set. TCRdb re-called the multiplex PCR reads through MiXCR, storing one row per CDR3 protein. The data hold 700,000 or so distinct CDR3 sequences, with 15% to 20% observed a single time. This TCR came from a man aged 18 to 29 with Graves' hyperthyroidism. V is TRBV12-3 or TRBV12-4 and J is TRBJ2-2, with D possibly being TRBD2 (5 bases). The source material was blood. The CDR3 DNA reads as TGTGCCGGAGGACGAAGCGCGAACACCGGGGAGCTGTTTTTT. It codes for CAGGRSANTGELFF.